This TCR beta chain was recovered during a study of blood T cell repertoires in COVID-19. At the level of the study: The United States, Italy and Spain supplied acute and convalescent COVID-19 samples.

The germline CDR1 and CDR2 sequences are MNHEY and SMNVEV (reference sequence). This CDR3 spans 13 amino acids. V trimming: 8 bases; J trimming: 4 bases; junction bases outside the gene matches: 8. Original methodology: Reference gene primer amplification gave nucleated cell count estimates. Only in-frame clones appear in the TCRdb table, and some are missing; sequencing was by immunoSEQ multiplex PCR. Clonal size and the V and J genes are those of that table, whereas D and trimming came from the DNA. Of 85,000 to 120,000 clones listed, just under 85% are singletons. This clonotype was obtained from a man aged 35-49 years with active or convalescent COVID-19. Input material: peripheral blood. The V and J genes are TRBV27 and TRBJ2-7, with 7 bases aligning to TRBD2. The CDR3 nucleotides read TGTGCCAGCGGGGGAGGGCATTTATACGAGCAGTACTTC. Protein: CASGGGHLYEQYF.